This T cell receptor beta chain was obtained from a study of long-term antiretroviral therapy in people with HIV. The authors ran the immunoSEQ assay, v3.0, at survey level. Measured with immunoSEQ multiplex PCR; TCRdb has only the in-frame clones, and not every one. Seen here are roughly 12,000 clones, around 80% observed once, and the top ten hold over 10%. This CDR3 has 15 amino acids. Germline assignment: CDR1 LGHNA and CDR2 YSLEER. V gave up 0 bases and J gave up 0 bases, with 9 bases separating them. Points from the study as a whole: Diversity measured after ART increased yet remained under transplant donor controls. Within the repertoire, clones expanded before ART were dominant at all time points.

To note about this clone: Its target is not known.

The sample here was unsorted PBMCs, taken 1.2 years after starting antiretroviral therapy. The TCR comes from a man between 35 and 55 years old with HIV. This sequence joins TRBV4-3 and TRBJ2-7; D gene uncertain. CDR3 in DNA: TGCGCCAGCAGCCAAGATCACCCGGGCTCCTACGAGCAGTACTTC. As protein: CASSQDHPGSYEQYF.